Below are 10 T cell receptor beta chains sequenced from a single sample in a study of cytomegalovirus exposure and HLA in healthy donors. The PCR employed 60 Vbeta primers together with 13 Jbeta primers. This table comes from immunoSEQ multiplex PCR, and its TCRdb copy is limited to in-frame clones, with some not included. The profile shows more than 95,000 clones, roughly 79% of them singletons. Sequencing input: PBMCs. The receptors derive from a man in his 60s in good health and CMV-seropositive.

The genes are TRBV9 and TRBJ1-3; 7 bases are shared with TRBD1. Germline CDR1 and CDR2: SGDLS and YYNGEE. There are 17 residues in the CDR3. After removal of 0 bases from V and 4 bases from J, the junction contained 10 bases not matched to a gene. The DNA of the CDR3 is TGTGCCAGCAGCGTAGCTGTGGCAGGGGGGTCGGGAAACACCATATATTTT. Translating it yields CASSVAVAGGSGNTIYF. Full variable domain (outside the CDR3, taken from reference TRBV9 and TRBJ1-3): DSGVTQTPKHLITATGQRVTLRCSPRSGDLSVYWYQQSLDQGLQFLIQYYNGEERAKGNILERFSAQQFPDLHSELNLSSLELGDSALYFCASSVAVAGGSGNTIYFGEGSWLTVV.

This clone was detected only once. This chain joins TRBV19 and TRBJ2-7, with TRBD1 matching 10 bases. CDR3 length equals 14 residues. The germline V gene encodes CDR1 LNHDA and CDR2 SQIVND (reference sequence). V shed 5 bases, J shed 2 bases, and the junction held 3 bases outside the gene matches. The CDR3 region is CASSYGQGAYEQYF. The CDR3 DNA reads TGTGCCAGTAGTTACGGACAGGGGGCCTACGAGCAGTACTTC.

CDR3 in DNA: TGTGCCATCAACAGACAGGCACGCGCAGATACGCAGTATTTT. Protein: CAINRQARADTQYF. This rearrangement joins TRBV10-3 to TRBJ2-3; the D gene is possibly TRBD1 (6 bases). Trimming removed 7 bases from V and 4 bases from J, with 15 bases in between. The CDR3 has 14 residues. Germline-derived CDR1 and CDR2 are ENHRY and SYGVKD.

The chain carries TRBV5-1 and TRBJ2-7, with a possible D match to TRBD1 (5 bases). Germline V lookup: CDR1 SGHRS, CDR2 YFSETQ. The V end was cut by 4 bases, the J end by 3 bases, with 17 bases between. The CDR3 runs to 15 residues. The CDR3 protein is CASSPWTLSNYEQYF. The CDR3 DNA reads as TGCGCCAGCAGCCCATGGACACTGTCAAACTACGAGCAGTACTTC.

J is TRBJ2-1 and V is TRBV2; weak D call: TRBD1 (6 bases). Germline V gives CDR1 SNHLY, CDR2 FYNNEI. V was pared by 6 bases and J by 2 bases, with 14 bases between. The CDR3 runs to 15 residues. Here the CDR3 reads CASRSRGAPYNEQFF. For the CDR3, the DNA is TGTGCCAGCAGGTCCAGGGGTGCCCCCTACAATGAGCAGTTCTTC.

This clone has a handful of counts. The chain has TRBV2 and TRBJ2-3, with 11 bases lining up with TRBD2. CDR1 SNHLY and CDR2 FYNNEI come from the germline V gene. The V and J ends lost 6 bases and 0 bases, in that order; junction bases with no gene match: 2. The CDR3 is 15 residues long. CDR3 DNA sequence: TGTGCCAGCAGACTAGCGGGGGCGAGCACAGATACGCAGTATTTT. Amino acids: CASRLAGASTDTQYF.

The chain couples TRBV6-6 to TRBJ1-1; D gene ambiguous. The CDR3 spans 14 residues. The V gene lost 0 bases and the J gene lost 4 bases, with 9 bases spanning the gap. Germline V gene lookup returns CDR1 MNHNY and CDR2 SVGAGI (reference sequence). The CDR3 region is CASSYSPPGTEAFF. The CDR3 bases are TGTGCCAGCAGTTACTCCCCCCCGGGCACTGAAGCTTTCTTT.

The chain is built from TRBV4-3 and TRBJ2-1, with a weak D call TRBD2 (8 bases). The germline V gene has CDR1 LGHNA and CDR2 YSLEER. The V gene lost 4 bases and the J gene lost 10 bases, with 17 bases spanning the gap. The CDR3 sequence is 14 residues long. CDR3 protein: CASSLSGGGGEQFF. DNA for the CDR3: TGCGCCAGCAGCCTATCGGGAGGGGGCGGAGAGCAGTTCTTC.

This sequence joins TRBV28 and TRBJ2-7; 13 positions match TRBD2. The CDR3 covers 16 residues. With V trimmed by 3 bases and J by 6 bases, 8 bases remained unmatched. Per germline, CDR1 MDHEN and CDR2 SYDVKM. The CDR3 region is CASSFPGLAGAPEQYF. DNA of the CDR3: TGTGCCAGCAGTTTCCCCGGACTAGCGGGGGCTCCCGAGCAGTACTTC.

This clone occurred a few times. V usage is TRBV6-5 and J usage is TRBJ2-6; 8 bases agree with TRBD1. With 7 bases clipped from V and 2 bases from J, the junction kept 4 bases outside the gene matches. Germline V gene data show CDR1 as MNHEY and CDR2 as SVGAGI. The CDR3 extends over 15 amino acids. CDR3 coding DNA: TGTGCCAGCAACGGGGGACAGGCTGGGGCCAACGTCCTGACTTTC. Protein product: CASNGGQAGANVLTF.